This T cell receptor (beta chain) is from a study of CD8+ T cells in alopecia areata. After isolation, RNA underwent reverse transcription to generate cDNA as the sequencing template. Here immunoSEQ multiplex PCR was the method, and the copy in TCRdb shows in-frame clones only, minus some. The data contain 270,000 or so clones, roughly 60% of them singletons. This clone showed up just a few times. Treatment indicated: oral pan-JAK inhibitor, 5-10 mg twice daily. PBMCs were stained for CD3, CD4 and CD8, and CD4+ and CD8+ T cells were sorted. V lost 4 bases and J 6 bases, leaving 12 bases between the germline ends. Germline loops: CDR1 MNHNS, CDR2 SASEGT. This CDR3 has 13 amino acids.

The receptor was derived from a human donor with alopecia areata. The sequencing used CD4+ T cells sorted from blood, collected at week 24, from a patient treated with tofacitinib. V and J are TRBV6-1 and TRBJ1-2; D is ambiguous. In DNA form, the CDR3 reads TGTGCCAGCAGTGCCACGAGGGAGGATGGCTACACCTTC. Translated, it gives CASSATREDGYTF.